These 14 T cell receptor beta chains share one sample of origin, sequenced in a study of T cells in women clearing cervical HPV infection. Data came from immunoSEQ multiplex PCR; TCRdb stores just in-frame clones and leaves some out. The repertoire table contains 25,000 to 35,000 clones. Sequencing was done on a sample of blood buffy coat. The receptors shown here come from a woman between 18 and 70 years old with a cervical HPV16 infection that either progressed to CIN3+ or cleared (not recorded which).

Details on this clone: The CDR3 goes on 3 residues after the read ends, and that part is filled in from the germline J gene. The chain recombines TRBV19 with TRBJ1-6; a weak D match, TRBD1 (5 bases). This CDR3 region has 15 residues. Trimming took 6 bases from V and 6 from J, leaving 15 bases between them. Germline V lookup: CDR1 LNHDA, CDR2 SQIVND (reference sequence). CDR3 DNA (partial): TGTGCCAGTAGAGTGGGACTCTCGGCTAATTCACCC. Protein sequence: CASRVGLSANSP. The CDR3 as a whole reads CASRVGLSANSPLHF.

Notes on this clone: The CDR3 goes on 3 residues after the read ends, and that part is filled in from the germline J gene. This chain links TRBV7-2 with TRBJ2-2; possibly TRBD2 for D (6 bases). Germline CDR1 SGHTA, CDR2 FQGNSA. Trimming removed 5 bases from V and 4 bases from J, with 14 bases in between. This CDR3 is built from 15 residues. The CDR3 DNA, read in part, is TGTGCCAGCAGCCGACTAGGAGGTTCCACCGGGGAG. Translating gives CASSRLGGSTGE. The CDR3 reads in full as CASSRLGGSTGELFF.

Incomplete CDR3 DNA: TGTGCCAGTAGCGGGCGGGGCGTCACAGATACC. The encoded protein is CASSGRGVTDT. The whole CDR3 protein reads CASSGRGVTDTYTF. The chain recombines TRBV19 with TRBJ1-2; possible D gene TRBD1, 5 bases. The read comes to an end 3 residues before the CDR3 does, leaving the germline J gene to fill in the end. CDR3 length: 14 amino acids. Germline V gene lookup returns CDR1 LNHDA and CDR2 SQIVND (reference sequence).

A word on this clone: The sequence runs out 3 residues before the end of the CDR3; the remainder is reconstructed from the germline J gene. The chain joins TRBV20-1 to TRBJ1-5, with D possibly matching TRBD1 (5 bases). The CDR3 is 14 residues long. V dropped 3 bases and J dropped 0 bases, with 9 bases sitting between them. The germline gives CDR1 DFQATT, CDR2 SNEGSKA (reference sequence). CDR3 region: CSASKTDSNQPQHF. Incomplete CDR3 DNA: TGCAGTGCTAGCAAGACAGATAGCAATCAGCCC.

Notes on this clone: The sequence runs out 3 residues before the end of the CDR3; the remainder is reconstructed from the germline J gene. The chain recombines TRBV5-1 with TRBJ2-5, with D possibly being TRBD2 (7 bases). This CDR3 spans 14 amino acids. CDR1 and CDR2 (germline): SGHRS, YFSETQ. The V end lost 2 bases, the J end lost 1 base, and 9 bases lay between the germline ends. The sequenced part of the CDR3 DNA is TGCGCCAGCAGCTTCGGGGGGCCCCAAGAGACC. Translating gives CASSFGGPQET. The whole CDR3 reads CASSFGGPQETQYF.

For this clone: Read sequence stops 3 residues before the CDR3 end, and the germline J gene provides the missing end. V is TRBV6-1 and J is TRBJ1-5; the D gene is possibly TRBD1 (5 bases). Trimming shortened V by 4 bases and J by 0 bases, and 13 bases separated the two germline ends. CDR1 and CDR2 (germline): MNHNS, SASEGT. There are 16 residues in the CDR3. CDR3 DNA, as far as it was read: TGTGCCAGCAGTGCGGAGACAGCATATAGCAATCAGCCC. Its translation: CASSAETAYSNQP. The entire CDR3 protein reads CASSAETAYSNQPQHF.

Regarding this clone: Sequencing ends 3 residues short of the CDR3 end; the germline J gene provides the rest. This sequence joins TRBV6-1 and TRBJ2-1, with TRBD1 matching 8 bases. This CDR3 has 15 amino acids. Germline values: CDR1 MNHNS, CDR2 SASEGT. With 1 base clipped from V and 2 bases from J, the junction kept 1 base outside the gene matches. The DNA read from the CDR3 is TGTGCCAGCAGTGAAGAACAGGGGGCCTACAATGAG. Its translation: CASSEEQGAYNE. The entire CDR3 is CASSEEQGAYNEQFF.

For this clone: The missing CDR3 end, 3 residues past where the read stops, is filled in from the germline J gene. This sequence joins TRBV6-1 and TRBJ2-3; TRBD1 agrees at 7 bases. The CDR3 consists of 14 residues. Germline CDR1 and CDR2: MNHNS and SASEGT. V was pared by 4 bases and J by 3 bases, with 4 bases of the junction left unmatched. The sequenced part of the CDR3 DNA is TGTGCCAGCAGTGCGAGGGGGCTGACAGATACG. This encodes CASSARGLTDT. The full CDR3 protein is CASSARGLTDTQYF.

As for this clone: The read falls 3 residues short of the CDR3 end, and the missing part is taken from the germline J gene. The rearrangement joins TRBV4-2 to TRBJ1-5, with a weak D call TRBD1 (5 bases). V lost 0 bases and J lost 5, with 11 bases in between. This CDR3 spans 15 amino acids. The V gene's germline CDR1 is LGHNA and CDR2 YNFKEQ. CDR3 DNA, as far as it was read: TGTGCCAGCAGCCAAGATGGGGGGTTGCATCAGCCC. This encodes CASSQDGGLHQP. The complete CDR3 protein is CASSQDGGLHQPQHF.

Notes on this clone: The CDR3 end lies 3 residues beyond the end of the read and is filled in from the germline J gene. The genes are TRBV30 and TRBJ1-5; D is unclear. The V and J ends lost 1 base and 5 bases respectively, with 9 bases between them. This CDR3 has 13 amino acids. CDR1 and CDR2 from the germline V gene are GTSNPN and SVGIG (reference sequence). The sequenced CDR3 bases are TGTGCCTGGAGTGAAGACGGGGATCAGCCC. It codes for CAWSEDGDQP. The full CDR3 protein reads CAWSEDGDQPQHF.

In regard to this clone: The CDR3 is cut off 3 residues early in the read; its end comes from the germline J gene. The chain carries TRBV28 and TRBJ2-4; the match to TRBD2 covers 9 bases. The CDR3 extends over 16 amino acids. The V and J ends lost 5 bases and 0 bases, in that order; junction bases with no gene match: 5. In germline, CDR1 is MDHEN, CDR2 SYDVKM. CDR3 bases read: TGTGCCAGCAGTGCTAGCGGGAAACTAGCCAAAAACATT. Protein product: CASSASGKLAKNI. The whole CDR3 protein reads CASSASGKLAKNIQYF.

A remark on this clone: Sequencing ends 3 residues short of the CDR3 end; the germline J gene provides the rest. The chain links TRBV19 to TRBJ1-2; 8 bases fit TRBD1. The germline CDR1 and CDR2 sequences are LNHDA and SQIVND (reference sequence). There are 13 residues in the CDR3. The CDR3 DNA, read in part, is TGTGCCAGCAGGACAGGGAATCGCAATGAC. Protein: CASRTGNRND. The whole CDR3 is CASRTGNRNDYTF.

About this clone: With the read ending 3 residues before the CDR3 end, the germline J gene is used to fill in that end. The J gene is TRBJ2-2, the V gene TRBV7-8; a possible D gene is TRBD1 (6 bases). Trimming took 5 bases from V and 8 from J, leaving 21 bases between them. Germline-derived CDR1 and CDR2 are SGHVS and FQNEAQ. The CDR3 spans 16 residues. The CDR3 DNA, read in part, is TGTGCCAGCAGCAACGACAGGCCAAAACTGGGAGGGGAG. This gives the protein CASSNDRPKLGGE. The whole CDR3 sequence reads CASSNDRPKLGGELFF.

As concerns this clone: Read coverage stops 3 residues before the CDR3 terminus; the germline J gene supplies the remainder. V gene TRBV30 combines with J gene TRBJ1-2; unclear D gene. The germline gives CDR1 GTSNPN, CDR2 SVGIG (reference sequence). This CDR3 comprises 14 residues. The CDR3 bases that were read are TGTGCCTGGATGGCGGGAGGGTTTACGAATGAC. Protein product: CAWMAGGFTND. The CDR3, in full, reads CAWMAGGFTNDYTF.